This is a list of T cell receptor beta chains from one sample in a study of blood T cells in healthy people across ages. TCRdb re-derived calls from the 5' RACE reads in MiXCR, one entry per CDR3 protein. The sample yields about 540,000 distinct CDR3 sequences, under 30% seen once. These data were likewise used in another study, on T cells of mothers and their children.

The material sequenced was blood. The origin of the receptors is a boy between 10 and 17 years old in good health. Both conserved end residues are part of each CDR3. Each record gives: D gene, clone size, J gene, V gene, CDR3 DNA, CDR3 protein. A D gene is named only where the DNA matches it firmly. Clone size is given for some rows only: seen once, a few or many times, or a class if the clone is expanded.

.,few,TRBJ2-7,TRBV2,TGTGCCAGCGGACGAGCGGGTCCACCCTACGAGCAGTACTTC,CASGRAGPPYEQYF
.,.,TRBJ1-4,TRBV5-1,TGCGCCAGCAGTCCGAGTCCTAATGAAAAACTGTTTTTT,CASSPSPNEKLFF
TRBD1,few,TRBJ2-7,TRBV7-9,TGTGCCAGCAGCGCCCCGGGACAGGCCCCTTACGAGCAGTACTTC,CASSAPGQAPYEQYF
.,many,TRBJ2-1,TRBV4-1,TGCGCCAGCAGCCAAGAGGACTACAATGAGCAGTTCTTC,CASSQEDYNEQFF
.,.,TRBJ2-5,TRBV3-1,TGTGCCAGCAGCCAAGATGATACTAGCCTGTGGACCCAGTACTTC,CASSQDDTSLWTQYF
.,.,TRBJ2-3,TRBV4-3,TGCGCCAGCAGCCAAGAAGCGTTCGGGCAGAACTCCGATGATACGCAGTATTTT,CASSQEAFGQNSDDTQYF
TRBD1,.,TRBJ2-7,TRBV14,TGTGCCAGCAGCGACCCGACAGGGTACTCCTACGAGCAGTACTTC,CASSDPTGYSYEQYF
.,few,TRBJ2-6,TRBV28,TGTGCCAGCAGTTTCCCCGGGTCCTCTGGGGCCAACGTCCTGACTTTC,CASSFPGSSGANVLTF
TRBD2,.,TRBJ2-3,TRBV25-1,TGTGCCAGTGAAAAATCAGCGGGGGTCACAGATACGCAGTATTTT,CASEKSAGVTDTQYF
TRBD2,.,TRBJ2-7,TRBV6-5,TGTGCCAGCAGTTATACGAGCGGGAACGAGCAGTACTTC,CASSYTSGNEQYF
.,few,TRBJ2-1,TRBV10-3,TGTGCCATCAGTGAGTCTGGCTACAATGAGCAGTTCTTC,CAISESGYNEQFF
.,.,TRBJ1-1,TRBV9,TGTGCCAGCAGCGTAGGGGGACGGATGAACACTGAAGCTTTCTTT,CASSVGGRMNTEAFF
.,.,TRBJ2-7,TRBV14,TGTGCCAGCAGCCAAGACTGGGTCGGGGAAGACGGGGGTTCGGGAAATACCTACGAGCAGTACTTC,CASSQDWVGEDGGSGNTYEQYF
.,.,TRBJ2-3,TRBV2,TGTGCCAGCAGGTTGGCAGGCGTCCCATCAGATACGCAGTATTTT,CASRLAGVPSDTQYF
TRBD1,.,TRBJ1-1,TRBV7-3,TGTGCCAGCAGCCGACAGGGTCCGAACACTGAAGCTTTCTTT,CASSRQGPNTEAFF
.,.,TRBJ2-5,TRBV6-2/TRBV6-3,TGTGCCAGCAAAGAGGTGGAGACCCAGTACTTC,CASKEVETQYF
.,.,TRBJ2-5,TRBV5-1,TGCGCCAGCGCAGGCAGGGAAGAGACCCAGTACTTC,CASAGREETQYF
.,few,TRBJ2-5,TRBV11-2,TGTGCCAGCAGCTCCTCCCGTCTAGCGACGGGGGAGACCCAGTACTTC,CASSSSRLATGETQYF
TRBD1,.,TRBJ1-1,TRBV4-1,TGCGCCAGCAGCCCAGGGGTGAGGACAGGGGACACTGAAGCTTTCTTT,CASSPGVRTGDTEAFF
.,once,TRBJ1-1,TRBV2,TGTGCCAGCAGTGAAACGATGGGTAACACTGAAGCTTTCTTT,CASSETMGNTEAFF
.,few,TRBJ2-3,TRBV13,TGTGCCAGCAGCCCCCCTTTACGTACAGATACGCAGTATTTT,CASSPPLRTDTQYF
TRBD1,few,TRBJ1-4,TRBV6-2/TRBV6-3,TGTGCCAGCAGACCGGGACAGGGAACGAATGAAAAACTGTTTTTT,CASRPGQGTNEKLFF
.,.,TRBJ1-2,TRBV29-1,TGCAGCGTTTCCCCGGGATGGAAGACTCCTATTAACTATGGCTACACCTTC,CSVSPGWKTPINYGYTF
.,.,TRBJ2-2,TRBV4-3,TGCGCCAGCAGCCAAGACCTGCGGGGGCAGAACACCGGGGAGCTGTTTTTT,CASSQDLRGQNTGELFF
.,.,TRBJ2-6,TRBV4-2,TGTGCCAGCAGCCCCCGGGAAAACTCGGGTCTTTCTGGGGCCAACGTCCTGACTTTC,CASSPRENSGLSGANVLTF
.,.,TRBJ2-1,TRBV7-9,TGTGCCAGCAGTACCGGGGCAGACAATGAGCAGTTCTTC,CASSTGADNEQFF
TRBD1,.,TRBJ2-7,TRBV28,TGTGCCAGCAGTTTACTCTCCGCCGGGACAGGGACACACTTC,CASSLLSAGTGTHF
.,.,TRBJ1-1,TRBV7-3,TGTGCCAGCAGCCAGGACAGTTCTGAAGCTTTCTTT,CASSQDSSEAFF
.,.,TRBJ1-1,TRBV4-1,TGCGCCAGCAGCCATCCGGGAGGGGGGACTGAAGCTTTCTTT,CASSHPGGGTEAFF
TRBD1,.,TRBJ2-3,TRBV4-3,TGCGCCAGCAGCCAAGCCCCGGGACAGGGTAGCACAGATACGCAGTATTTT,CASSQAPGQGSTDTQYF
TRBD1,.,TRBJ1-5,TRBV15,TGTGCCACCAGCAGATATGGGACAGTGGATCAGCCCCAGCATTTT,CATSRYGTVDQPQHF
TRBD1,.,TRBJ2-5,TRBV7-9,TGTGCCAGCAGCCGCGCGGCAGGGGGAAGAGAGACCCAGTACTTC,CASSRAAGGRETQYF
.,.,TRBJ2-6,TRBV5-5,TGTGCCAGCAGCTTGACAGATCCGCGACAGGAGCTCTCTGGGGCCAACGTCCTGACTTTC,CASSLTDPRQELSGANVLTF
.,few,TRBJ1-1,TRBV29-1,TGCAGCGTTGAATCCCCTCCAGAAACAAACACTGAAGCTTTCTTT,CSVESPPETNTEAFF
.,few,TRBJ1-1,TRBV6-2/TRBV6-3,TGTGCCAGCAGGCGAGGTGTGGAGAACACTGAAGCTTTCTTT,CASRRGVENTEAFF
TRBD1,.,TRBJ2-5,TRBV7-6,TGTGCCAGCAGCCGACTCTCGGGACAGGATCCGCGAGAGACCCAGTACTTC,CASSRLSGQDPRETQYF
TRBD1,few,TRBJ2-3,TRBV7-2,TGTGCCAGCAGCATTCAGGACAGGGGCTTCGGGGATACGCAGTATTTT,CASSIQDRGFGDTQYF
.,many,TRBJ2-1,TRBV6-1,TGTGCCAGCAGTCGCGGGACGGCCTACAATGAGCAGTTCTTC,CASSRGTAYNEQFF
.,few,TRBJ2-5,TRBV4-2,TGTGCCAGCAGCCAAGATCGGGCCAGCGGAGGGGCCCGGGTGACCCAGTACTTC,CASSQDRASGGARVTQYF
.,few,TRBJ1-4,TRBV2,TGTGCCAGCAAACGGACAGAGAATGAAAAACTGTTTTTT,CASKRTENEKLFF
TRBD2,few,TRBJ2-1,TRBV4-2,TGTGCCAGCAGCCAAGGCCGACTAGCGGGAGAGGGGAATGAGCAGTTCTTC,CASSQGRLAGEGNEQFF
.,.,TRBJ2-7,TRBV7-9,TGTGCCAGCAGCGATACAGGGATCGAGCAGTACTTC,CASSDTGIEQYF
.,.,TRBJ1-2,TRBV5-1,TGCGCCAGCAGCCCGATAGGCGTTGGCTACACCTTC,CASSPIGVGYTF
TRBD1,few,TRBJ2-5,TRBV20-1,TGCAGTGCTAGACCCGGGACAGGGGGAGAGACCCAGTACTTC,CSARPGTGGETQYF
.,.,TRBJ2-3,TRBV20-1,TGCAGTGCTAGGACAGCCTTGACCGCAGATACGCAGTATTTT,CSARTALTADTQYF
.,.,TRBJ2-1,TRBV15,TGTGCCACCAGCACATTTGGGGCCGATTACAATGAGCAGTTCTTC,CATSTFGADYNEQFF
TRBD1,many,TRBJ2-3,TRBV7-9,TGTGCCAGCAGCATTAGCGACAGGGTTGGTTCAGATACGCAGTATTTT,CASSISDRVGSDTQYF
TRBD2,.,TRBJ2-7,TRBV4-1,TGCGCCAGCAGCCAAGAAGGGACTAGGACCTACGAGCAGTACTTC,CASSQEGTRTYEQYF